This T cell receptor beta chain was sequenced during a study of identical twins. Study findings and constraints: Modelling approaches yielded underestimates of out-of-frame TCR alpha sharing between monozygotic twins. A lower insertion count was a feature of abundant cord blood beta clonotypes, with no such feature in memory repertoires.

This clonotype was detected many times. What it binds is not known. Trimming cost V 3 bases and J 8 bases, with 17 bases left between them. The germline V gene has CDR1 DFQATT and CDR2 SNEGSKA (reference sequence). The CDR3 sequence is 14 residues long. TCRdb redid the calling of the 5' RACE reads with MiXCR, one entry per CDR3 protein. The sample lists fewer than 650,000 distinct CDR3 sequences, more than 9% occurring once. The sample was also reused in another study, on yellow fever vaccine responses in identical twins.

The sample was PBMCs. The V call is TRBV20-1, the J call TRBJ2-1; possible D gene TRBD2, 5 bases. This TCR was recovered from a woman between 18 and 30 years old in good health. The CDR3, as DNA: TGCAGTGCTAGGGACGCTCGGGGAGTGGATGAGCAGTTCTTC. It codes for CSARDARGVDEQFF.